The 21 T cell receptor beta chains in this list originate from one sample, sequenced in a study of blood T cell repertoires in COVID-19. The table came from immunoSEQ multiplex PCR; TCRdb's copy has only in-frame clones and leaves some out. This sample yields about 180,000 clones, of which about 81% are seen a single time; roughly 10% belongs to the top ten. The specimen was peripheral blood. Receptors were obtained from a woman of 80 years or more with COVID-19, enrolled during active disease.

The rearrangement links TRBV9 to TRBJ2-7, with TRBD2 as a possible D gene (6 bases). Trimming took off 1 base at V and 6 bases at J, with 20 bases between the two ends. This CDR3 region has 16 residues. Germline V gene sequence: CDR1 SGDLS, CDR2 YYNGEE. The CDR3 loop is CASSVYPGPGGVEQYF. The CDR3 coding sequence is TGTGCCAGCAGCGTATATCCAGGGCCCGGGGGTGTCGAGCAGTACTTC.

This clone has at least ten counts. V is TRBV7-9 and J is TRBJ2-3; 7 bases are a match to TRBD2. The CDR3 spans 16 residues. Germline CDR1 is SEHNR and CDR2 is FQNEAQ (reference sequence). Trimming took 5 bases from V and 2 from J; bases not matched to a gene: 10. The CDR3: CASSRGDYGTTDTQYF. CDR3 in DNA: TGTGCCAGCAGCCGGGGGGACTACGGGACCACAGATACGCAGTATTTT.

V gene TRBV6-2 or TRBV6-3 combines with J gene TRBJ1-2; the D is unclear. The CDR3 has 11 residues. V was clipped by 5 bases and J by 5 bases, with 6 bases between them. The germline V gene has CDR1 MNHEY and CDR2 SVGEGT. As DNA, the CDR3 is TGTGCCAGCAGTCGGGGTTATGGCTACACCTTC. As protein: CASSRGYGYTF.

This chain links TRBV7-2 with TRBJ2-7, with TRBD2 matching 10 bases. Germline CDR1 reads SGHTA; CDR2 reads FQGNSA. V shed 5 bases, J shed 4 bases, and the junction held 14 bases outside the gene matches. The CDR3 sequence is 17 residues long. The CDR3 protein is CASSPRLSGRENYEQYF. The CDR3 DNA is TGTGCCAGCAGCCCACGTCTGAGCGGGAGGGAGAATTACGAGCAGTACTTC.

The CDR3 reads CASSTWTSGRGGYEQYF. Written as DNA, the CDR3 is TGTGCCAGCAGTACCTGGACTAGCGGGAGAGGAGGATACGAGCAGTACTTC. The chain links TRBV2 to TRBJ2-7; 13 bases are shared with TRBD2. The V segment lost 5 bases and the J segment 4 bases; nucleotides outside the gene matches: 11. The CDR3 totals 17 residues. Germline V gene lookup returns CDR1 SNHLY and CDR2 FYNNEI.

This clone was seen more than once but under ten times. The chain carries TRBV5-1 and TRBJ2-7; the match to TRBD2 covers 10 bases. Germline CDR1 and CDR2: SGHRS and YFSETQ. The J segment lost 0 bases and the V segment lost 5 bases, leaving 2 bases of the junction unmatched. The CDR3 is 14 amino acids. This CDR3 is CASSTSGTSYEQYF. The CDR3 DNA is TGCGCCAGCAGTACTAGCGGGACCTCCTACGAGCAGTACTTC. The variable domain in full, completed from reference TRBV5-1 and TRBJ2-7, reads KAGVTQTPRYLIKTRGQQVTLSCSPISGHRSVSWYQQTPGQGLQFLFEYFSETQRNKGNFPGRFSGRQFSNSRSEMNVSTLELGDSALYLCASSTSGTSYEQYFGPGTRLTVT.

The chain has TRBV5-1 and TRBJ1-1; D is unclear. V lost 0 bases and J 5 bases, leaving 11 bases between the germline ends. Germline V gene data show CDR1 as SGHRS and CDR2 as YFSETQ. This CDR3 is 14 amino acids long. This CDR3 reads CASSLGQSGTEAFF. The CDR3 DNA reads TGCGCCAGCAGCTTGGGACAATCAGGTACTGAAGCTTTCTTT.

As DNA, the CDR3 is TGCAGCGTTGACGGACAGGGAGGAGGAAACACCATATATTTT. The encoded protein is CSVDGQGGGNTIYF. V usage is TRBV29-1 and J usage is TRBJ1-3; 8 bases align to TRBD1. V dropped 3 bases and J dropped 4; count of bases not matched to a gene: 5. Germline V lookup: CDR1 SQVTM, CDR2 ANQGSEA. The CDR3 spans 14 residues.

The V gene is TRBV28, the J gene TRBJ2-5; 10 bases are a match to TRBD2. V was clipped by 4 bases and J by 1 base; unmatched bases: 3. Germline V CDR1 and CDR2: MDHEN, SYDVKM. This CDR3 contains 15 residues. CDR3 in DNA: TGTGCCAGCAGTTGGACTAGCGGCTTCCAAGAGACCCAGTACTTC. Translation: CASSWTSGFQETQYF.

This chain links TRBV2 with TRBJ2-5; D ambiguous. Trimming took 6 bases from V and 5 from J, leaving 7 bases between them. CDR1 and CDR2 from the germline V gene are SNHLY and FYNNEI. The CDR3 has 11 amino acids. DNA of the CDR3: TGTGCCAGCAGCCTAGTCGAGACCCAGTACTTC. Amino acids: CASSLVETQYF. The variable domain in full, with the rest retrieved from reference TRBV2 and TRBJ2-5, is EPEVTQTPSHQVTQMGQEVILRCVPISNHLYFYWYRQILGQKVEFLVSFYNNEISEKSEIFDDQFSVERPDGSNFTLKIRSTKLEDSAMYFCASSLVETQYFGPGTRLLVL.

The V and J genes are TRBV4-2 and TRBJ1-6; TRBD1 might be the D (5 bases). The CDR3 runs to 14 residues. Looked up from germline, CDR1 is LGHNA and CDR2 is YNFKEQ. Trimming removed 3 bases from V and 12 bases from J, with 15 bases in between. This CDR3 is CASSHGTRREPLHF. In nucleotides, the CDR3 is TGTGCCAGCAGCCACGGTACCCGCAGGGAACCCCTCCACTTT.

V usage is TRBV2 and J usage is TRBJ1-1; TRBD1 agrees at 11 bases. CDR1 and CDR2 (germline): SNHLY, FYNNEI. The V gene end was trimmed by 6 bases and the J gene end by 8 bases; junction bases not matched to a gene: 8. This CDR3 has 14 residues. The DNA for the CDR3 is TGTGCCAGCAGCGACGGGACAGGGGGGAACGAAGCTTTCTTT. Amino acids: CASSDGTGGNEAFF.

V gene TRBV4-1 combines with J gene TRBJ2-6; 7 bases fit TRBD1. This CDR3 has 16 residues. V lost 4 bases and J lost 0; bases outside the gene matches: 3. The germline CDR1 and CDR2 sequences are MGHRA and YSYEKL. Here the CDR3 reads CASSRGTASGANVLTF. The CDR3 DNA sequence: TGCGCCAGCAGCCGTGGGACAGCCTCTGGGGCCAACGTCCTGACTTTC.

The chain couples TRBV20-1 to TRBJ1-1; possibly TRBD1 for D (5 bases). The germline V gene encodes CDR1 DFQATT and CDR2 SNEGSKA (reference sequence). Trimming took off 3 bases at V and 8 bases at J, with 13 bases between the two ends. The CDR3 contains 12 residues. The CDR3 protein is CSASGQGIEAFF. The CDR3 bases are TGCAGTGCTAGTGGGCAGGGTATAGAAGCTTTCTTT.

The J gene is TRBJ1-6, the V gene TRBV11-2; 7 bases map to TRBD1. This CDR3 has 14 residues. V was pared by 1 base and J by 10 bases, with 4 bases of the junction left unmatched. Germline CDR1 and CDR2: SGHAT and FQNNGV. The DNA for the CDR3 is TGTGCCAGCAGCTTAGTACAGGGGAGGTCACCCCTCCACTTT. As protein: CASSLVQGRSPLHF.

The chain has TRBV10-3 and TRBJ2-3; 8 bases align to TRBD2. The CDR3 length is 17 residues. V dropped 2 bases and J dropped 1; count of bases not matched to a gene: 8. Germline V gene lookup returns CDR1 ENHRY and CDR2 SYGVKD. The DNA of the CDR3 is TGTGCCATCAGTGAGGCTCCGGGACTAGTCCGCACAGATACGCAGTATTTT. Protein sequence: CAISEAPGLVRTDTQYF.

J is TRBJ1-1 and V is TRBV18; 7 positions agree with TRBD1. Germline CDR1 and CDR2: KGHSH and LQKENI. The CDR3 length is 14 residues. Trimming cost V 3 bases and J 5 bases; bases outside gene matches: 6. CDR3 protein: CASSPQQGWTEAFF. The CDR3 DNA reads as TGTGCCAGCTCACCTCAACAGGGGTGGACTGAAGCTTTCTTT.

CDR3 sequence reads: CASSSNQGTSNYGYTF. Here the CDR3 DNA reads TGTGCCAGCAGCTCAAACCAGGGTACCTCTAACTATGGCTACACCTTC. The J gene is TRBJ1-2, the V gene TRBV7-9, with a tentative D call TRBD1 (5 bases). The CDR3 consists of 16 residues. Per the germline V gene, CDR1 is SEHNR and CDR2 is FQNEAQ (reference sequence). The V and J ends lost 4 bases and 0 bases respectively, with 15 bases between them.

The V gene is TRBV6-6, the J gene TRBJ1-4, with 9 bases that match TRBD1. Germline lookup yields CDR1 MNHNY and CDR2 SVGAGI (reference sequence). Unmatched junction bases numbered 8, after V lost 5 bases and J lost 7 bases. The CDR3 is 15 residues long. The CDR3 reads CASSRPGQGVEKLFF. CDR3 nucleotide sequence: TGTGCCAGCAGTCGACCGGGACAGGGAGTTGAAAAACTGTTTTTT.

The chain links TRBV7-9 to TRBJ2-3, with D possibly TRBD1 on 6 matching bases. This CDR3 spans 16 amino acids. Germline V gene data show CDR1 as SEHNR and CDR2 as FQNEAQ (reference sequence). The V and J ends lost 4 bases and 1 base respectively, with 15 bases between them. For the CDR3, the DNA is TGTGCCAGCAGCTCAGACAGGTTCGCGGGCACAGATACGCAGTATTTT. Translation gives CASSSDRFAGTDTQYF.

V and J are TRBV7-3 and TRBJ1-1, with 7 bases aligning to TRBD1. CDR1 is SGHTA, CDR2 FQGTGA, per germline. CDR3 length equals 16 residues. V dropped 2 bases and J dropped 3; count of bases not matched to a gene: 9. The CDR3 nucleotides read TGTGCCAGCAGCTTATTAGGATTCGGACAGGACACTGAAGCTTTCTTT. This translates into CASSLLGFGQDTEAFF. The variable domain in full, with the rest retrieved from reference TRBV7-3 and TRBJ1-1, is GAGVSQTPSNKVTEKGKYVELRCDPISGHTALYWYRQSLGQGPEFLIYFQGTGAADDSGLPNDRFFAVRPEGSVSTLKIQRTERGDSAVYLCASSLLGFGQDTEAFFGQGTRLTVV.